This TCR beta chain was identified in a study of PD-L1 blockade in urothelial cancer. The assay was immunoSEQ multiplex PCR, and TCRdb's table has in-frame clones only and misses some. The data show about 87,000 clones, 84% seen once. Specified time point: pretreatment peripheral blood. CDR3 size: 14 residues. Germline V CDR1 and CDR2: SGHTA, FQGNSA. The V end was cut by 5 bases, the J end by 0 bases, with 9 bases between. Specimen: PBMCs, collected around atezolizumab (anti-PD-L1) treatment. The J gene is TRBJ2-3, the V gene TRBV7-2; D is perhaps TRBD2 (5 bases). The sequence came from a man in his sixties with urothelial cancer. The CDR3 protein is CASSLTTSTDTQYF. CDR3 nucleotides: TGTGCCAGCAGCCTGACTACGAGCACAGATACGCAGTATTTT.